Below, 29 T cell receptor beta chains from the same sample are listed, as sequenced in a study of patients and donors after allogeneic stem cell transplantation. TCRdb reprocessed the RT-PCR reads via MiXCR and lists one record per CDR3 protein. The table has over 400,000 distinct CDR3 sequences, approximately 16% seen once; the top ten hold less than 8%. The specimen was blood, either unsorted or a sorted T cell fraction (not recorded which). The receptor source for this set is a human donor who was either an allogeneic HSCT recipient or a stem cell or donor lymphocyte infusion donor (not recorded which). It is not recorded whose cells these are; they may come from a transplant donor.

This clonotype was seen a handful of times. The V call is TRBV28, the J call TRBJ2-1, with TRBD2 identical over 11 bases. Germline CDR1 and CDR2: MDHEN and SYDVKM. The V gene end was trimmed by 0 bases and the J gene end by 4 bases; junction bases not matched to a gene: 8. The CDR3 length is 18 residues. The CDR3 nucleotides are TGTGCCAGCAGTTTATGGGGACTAGCGGAGAAGAAATACAATGAGCAGTTCTTC. Protein product: CASSLWGLAEKKYNEQFF.

The CDR3 DNA sequence: TGTGCCAGCAGTTTAGGAGCCCGGAGACAGCAGAACAATGAGCAGTTCTTC. It yields the protein CASSLGARRQQNNEQFF. The chain carries TRBV12-3 or TRBV12-4 and TRBJ2-1, with TRBD1 as a possible D gene (5 bases). CDR3 size: 17 residues. The germline V and J ends were trimmed by 1 base and 5 bases, with 18 bases remaining between them.

The chain combines TRBV24-1 with TRBJ2-2, with D tentatively TRBD2 (6 bases). The CDR3 has 15 amino acids. V dropped 1 base and J dropped 8 bases, with 13 bases sitting between them. Germline CDR1 is KGHDR and CDR2 is SFDVKD. In nucleotides, the CDR3 is TGTGCCACCAGTGATTTCGGGGCGGGAAAGGGGGAGCTGTTTTTT. It encodes CATSDFGAGKGELFF.

V gene TRBV12-3 or TRBV12-4 combines with J gene TRBJ1-1; no firm D call. The CDR3 has 12 residues. V was pared by 6 bases and J by 7 bases, with 12 bases between. The CDR3 nucleotides read TGTGCCAGCAGCCCCGACTGGCATGAAGCTTTCTTT. This gives the protein CASSPDWHEAFF.

This clonotype was seen many times. V and J are TRBV12-3 or TRBV12-4 and TRBJ2-5, with D perhaps matching TRBD1 (5 bases). Trimming took 2 bases from V and 5 from J, leaving 15 bases between them. This CDR3 comprises 15 residues. CDR3 coding DNA: TGTGCCAGCAGTTTACCGACAGAATCGGAGGAGACCCAGTACTTC. Translation gives CASSLPTESEETQYF.

CDR3 loop: CASSQDGGGALNEQFF. CDR3 bases: TGTGCCAGCAGCCAAGATGGCGGGGGGGCCCTCAATGAGCAGTTCTTC. V and J are TRBV4-2 and TRBJ2-1, with 9 bases matching TRBD2. V lost 0 bases, J lost 6 bases, and 6 bases stayed unmatched. The germline gives CDR1 LGHNA, CDR2 YNFKEQ. The CDR3 has 16 amino acids.

This chain connects TRBV25-1 to TRBJ2-7; 8 positions agree with TRBD2. Germline CDR1 is MGHDK and CDR2 is SYGVNS. V lost 3 bases and J lost 7; bases outside the gene matches: 11. The CDR3 has 15 amino acids. The CDR3 DNA sequence: TGTGCCAGCAGTGATTTTAGCGGGACCTCTAGTGAGCAGTACTTC. Its protein product is CASSDFSGTSSEQYF.

This rearrangement joins TRBV2 to TRBJ2-2; no reliable D call. Trimming left V 4 bases short and J 10 bases short, with 7 bases between. The germline gives CDR1 SNHLY, CDR2 FYNNEI. The CDR3 is 11 amino acids. CDR3 amino acids: CASSARQELFF. CDR3 DNA: TGTGCCAGCAGTGCGCGCCAGGAGCTGTTTTTT.

CDR3 nucleotides: TGTGCCAGCAGTGAATGGCTGAACACCTCCTACGAGCAGTACTTC. Residues: CASSEWLNTSYEQYF. The chain employs TRBV6-1 and TRBJ2-7; D is unresolved. Germline CDR1 is MNHNS and CDR2 is SASEGT. The CDR3 consists of 15 residues. V was clipped by 2 bases and J by 0 bases, with 11 bases between them.

This clonotype was counted between two and nine times. The V and J genes are TRBV19 and TRBJ2-1; D is possibly TRBD1 (7 bases). Per the germline V gene, CDR1 is LNHDA and CDR2 is SQIVND (reference sequence). The CDR3 contains 15 residues. V gave up 6 bases and J gave up 8 bases, with 20 bases separating them. CDR3 nucleotide sequence: TGTGCCAGTAGCCGGTGGGCAGGGGGAGGTGATGAGCAGTTCTTC. Its translation is CASSRWAGGGDEQFF. Looking up the rest from reference TRBV19 and TRBJ2-1 gives the full variable domain: DGGITQSPKYLFRKEGQNVTLSCEQNLNHDAMYWYRQDPGQGLRLIYYSQIVNDFQKGDIAEGYSVSREKKESFPLTVTSAQKNPTAFYLCASSRWAGGGDEQFFGPGTRLTVL.

The chain joins TRBV5-1 to TRBJ2-1; D gene uncertain. V lost 1 base to trimming and J lost 1 base, with 21 bases between them. This CDR3 is 19 amino acids long. CDR1 is SGHRS and CDR2 is YFSETQ in the germline V gene. CDR3 in DNA: TGCGCCAGCAGCTTGTTGGTAGGTTTCCCCCTAGGATCCTACAATGAGCAGTTCTTC. This gives the protein CASSLLVGFPLGSYNEQFF.

This clonotype is a singleton in its sample. This chain joins TRBV5-1 and TRBJ2-6; D is unclear. With 0 bases removed from V and 0 bases from J, the gap between germline ends came to 13 bases. This CDR3 contains 18 residues. In germline, CDR1 is SGHRS, CDR2 YFSETQ. Here the CDR3 DNA reads TGCGCCAGCAGCTTGGCGTGGGCAACAGACTCTGGGGCCAACGTCCTGACTTTC. It translates to CASSLAWATDSGANVLTF.

This clonotype was seen only a few times. V and J are TRBV5-1 and TRBJ1-2; 9 bases map to TRBD1. Trimming removed 4 bases from V and 7 bases from J; junction bases left unmatched: 2. CDR1 is SGHRS, CDR2 YFSETQ, per germline. There are 12 residues in the CDR3. The CDR3 region has the DNA TGCGCCAGCAGCAAACAGGGGGCTGGCTACACCTTC. This encodes CASSKQGAGYTF.

In this sample, this clonotype turned up a few times. This rearrangement joins TRBV11-2 to TRBJ2-1; 11 bases are a match to TRBD2. The germline V gene encodes CDR1 SGHAT and CDR2 FQNNGV. The CDR3 extends over 19 amino acids. After removal of 5 bases from V and 1 base from J, the junction contained 13 bases not matched to a gene. The CDR3 sequence: CASSPNINLAGGSYNEQFF. For the CDR3, the DNA is TGTGCCAGCAGCCCTAACATAAACCTAGCGGGGGGATCCTACAATGAGCAGTTCTTC.

This clonotype was counted ten times or more. The J gene is TRBJ2-2, the V gene TRBV6-2 or TRBV6-3; D unresolved. V lost 2 bases, J lost 8 bases, and 18 bases lay in between. CDR3 length equals 16 residues. CDR1 is MNHEY, CDR2 SVGEGT, per germline. DNA for the CDR3: TGTGCCAGCAGTTACACCCGGGCCTGGGGATCAGGGGAGCTGTTTTTT. Its protein is CASSYTRAWGSGELFF.

The V call is TRBV29-1, the J call TRBJ1-6; 7 bases map to TRBD1. Germline CDR1 reads SQVTM; CDR2 reads ANQGSEA. V lost 6 bases to trimming and J lost 9 bases; unmatched junction nucleotides: 8. The CDR3 totals 13 residues. CDR3 protein: CSVRQGEGSPLHF. The CDR3 DNA is TGCAGCGTGCGACAGGGCGAGGGTTCACCCCTCCACTTT.

The V and J genes are TRBV5-1 and TRBJ2-1; D not certain. Germline-derived CDR1 and CDR2 are SGHRS and YFSETQ. The CDR3 length is 13 residues. V dropped 4 bases and J dropped 7 bases, with 12 bases sitting between them. CDR3 DNA sequence: TGCGCCAGCAGCCCTAATCAAGTGAATGAGCAGTTCTTC. It encodes CASSPNQVNEQFF.

V and J are TRBV7-9 and TRBJ1-1; 7 bases align to TRBD1. This CDR3 has 12 residues. The germline V gene encodes CDR1 SEHNR and CDR2 FQNEAQ (reference sequence). After removal of 6 bases from V and 7 bases from J, the junction contained 5 bases not matched to a gene. The CDR3: CASRLGGVEAFF. The CDR3 nucleotides are TGTGCCAGCAGACTAGGGGGCGTTGAAGCTTTCTTT.

This clonotype was found a few times. The CDR3 sequence is CSARDRKKRETQYF. CDR3 nucleotides: TGCAGTGCTAGAGATAGGAAGAAGCGTGAGACCCAGTACTTC. The chain carries TRBV20-1 and TRBJ2-5; D is undetermined. CDR3 length: 14 amino acids. Per the germline V gene, CDR1 is DFQATT and CDR2 is SNEGSKA (reference sequence). The V and J ends lost 0 bases and 5 bases respectively, with 13 bases between them.

The rearrangement links TRBV20-1 to TRBJ2-1; TRBD1 aligns across 9 bases. Trimming took 5 bases from V and 8 from J; bases not matched to a gene: 10. Germline CDR1 is DFQATT and CDR2 is SNEGSKA (reference sequence). This CDR3 spans 14 amino acids. CDR3 protein: CSAAGGTGKHEQFF. In DNA, the CDR3 is TGCAGTGCTGCCGGTGGGACAGGGAAACATGAGCAGTTCTTC.

This clonotype was seen a handful of times. The rearrangement links TRBV9 to TRBJ2-7; 7 nucleotides line up with TRBD1. The CDR3 has 14 residues. V shed 4 bases, J shed 3 bases, and the junction held 7 bases outside the gene matches. Germline V CDR1 and CDR2: SGDLS, YYNGEE. Here the CDR3 reads CASSPRGQDYEQYF. The CDR3 DNA follows: TGTGCCAGCAGCCCCCGAGGACAGGACTACGAGCAGTACTTC.

V usage is TRBV20-1 and J usage is TRBJ1-3, with 7 nucleotides matching TRBD1. CDR3 size: 14 residues. Looked up from germline, CDR1 is DFQATT and CDR2 is SNEGSKA (reference sequence). V was clipped by 4 bases and J by 4 bases; unmatched bases: 7. CDR3 sequence reads: CSAIEGAKGNTIYF. In DNA form, the CDR3 reads TGCAGTGCTATCGAGGGGGCGAAAGGAAACACCATATATTTT.

This clonotype was counted between two and nine times. The chain combines TRBV7-2 with TRBJ2-7; D is unresolved. V was pared by 5 bases and J by 0 bases, with 14 bases between. The germline gives CDR1 SGHTA, CDR2 FQGNSA. CDR3 size: 15 residues. DNA of the CDR3: TGTGCCAGCAGCCCGGACCGTATTTCCTCCTACGAGCAGTACTTC. This translates into CASSPDRISSYEQYF.

This clonotype was observed at least ten times. The chain links TRBV7-9 to TRBJ2-7; D not resolved. Germline V gives CDR1 SEHNR, CDR2 FQNEAQ (reference sequence). The germline V and J ends were trimmed by 1 base and 7 bases, with 8 bases remaining between them. The CDR3 is 12 residues long. CDR3 protein: CASSLGVGEQYF. The CDR3 bases are TGTGCCAGCAGCTTAGGGGTAGGAGAGCAGTACTTC. Filled out from reference TRBV7-9 and TRBJ2-7, the complete variable domain reads DTGVSQNPRHKITKRGQNVTFRCDPISEHNRLYWYRQTLGQGPEFLTYFQNEAQLEKSRLLSDRFSAERPKGSFSTLEIQRTEQGDSAMYLCASSLGVGEQYFGPGTRLTVT.

V usage is TRBV6-2 or TRBV6-3 and J usage is TRBJ2-2; D is ambiguous. CDR3 length equals 14 residues. Germline V gene data show CDR1 as MNHEY and CDR2 as SVGEGT. With 4 bases removed from V and 1 base from J, the gap between germline ends came to 7 bases. The CDR3 spells CASSFRMNTGELFF. CDR3 nucleotides: TGTGCCAGCAGTTTCCGGATGAACACCGGGGAGCTGTTTTTT.

The rearrangement uses TRBV20-1 and TRBJ2-1; unclear D gene. CDR1 is DFQATT and CDR2 is SNEGSKA in the germline V gene (reference sequence). The CDR3 sequence is 11 residues long. V was cut by 0 bases and J by 9 bases, with 6 bases left in between. The CDR3 DNA reads TGCAGTGCTAGAGATCGGACTGAGCAGTTCTTC. Protein: CSARDRTEQFF.

This clonotype was observed at least ten times. J is TRBJ1-3 and V is TRBV6-5; D is undetermined. The V gene's germline CDR1 is MNHEY and CDR2 SVGAGI. The length of the CDR3 is 14 residues. V was shortened by 4 bases and J by 2 bases, with 9 bases between the two germline ends. As DNA, the CDR3 is TGTGCCAGCAGTTTTTTCGGGACTGGAAACACCATATATTTT. Encoded protein: CASSFFGTGNTIYF.

The chain recombines TRBV3-1 with TRBJ1-1, with D hard to call. Trimming left V 3 bases short and J 1 base short, with 12 bases between. This CDR3 is built from 15 residues. The germline V gene has CDR1 LGHDT and CDR2 YNNKEL (reference sequence). CDR3 DNA sequence: TGTGCCAGCAGCCACTCCTCGGGCCAGAACACTGAAGCTTTCTTT. Translated: CASSHSSGQNTEAFF.

The sample holds a few counts of this clonotype. The chain employs TRBV4-1 and TRBJ2-1; D possibly corresponds to TRBD2 (5 bases). This CDR3 has 17 residues. Germline lookup yields CDR1 MGHRA and CDR2 YSYEKL. The V gene lost 2 bases and the J gene lost 10 bases, with 24 bases spanning the gap. Written as DNA, the CDR3 is TGCGCCAGCAGCCAACAAGTAGGTCCTCCGAGGGTGAGGGAGCAGTTCTTC. Translating gives CASSQQVGPPRVREQFF.